The next 3 T cell receptor beta chains were all read from a single sample in a study of Ad26.COV2.S vaccination and SARS-CoV-2 variants. The data were produced by immunoSEQ multiplex PCR, yet TCRdb's version contains in-frame clones alone and is incomplete. The table has approximately 400,000 clones, 83% seen once. Described treatment: about 20 received Ad26.COV2.S at low or high dose, single or two shots; a few received placebo; per-sample allocation not given. Sample collection was performed on day 63 after the first vaccine or placebo injection. Sequenced here: peripheral blood, sampled in a trial of Ad26.COV2.S vaccine versus placebo. The receptors were gathered from a person between 18 and 65 years old who received the Ad26.COV2.S COVID-19 vaccine or a placebo.

This chain joins TRBV4-1 and TRBJ1-4, with 10 bases that match TRBD1. CDR1 and CDR2 (germline): MGHRA, YSYEKL. Trimming removed 1 base from V and 13 bases from J; junction bases left unmatched: 9. This CDR3 is built from 15 residues. The CDR3, as DNA: TGCGCCAGCAGCCAAGTTTCCGGGACAGGGGACAGACTGTTTTTT. Residues: CASSQVSGTGDRLFF.

The chain carries TRBV18 and TRBJ2-3; a weak D match, TRBD1 (6 bases). Trimming pared 3 bases from V and 2 bases from J, leaving 12 bases between. The CDR3 sequence is 15 residues long. Per germline, CDR1 KGHSH and CDR2 LQKENI. CDR3 in amino acids: CASSPNRVNTDTQYF. The CDR3 coding sequence is TGTGCCAGCTCACCTAACAGGGTCAACACAGATACGCAGTATTTT.

The chain links TRBV18 to TRBJ2-7; TRBD2 aligns across 7 bases. This CDR3 has 16 residues. V lost 1 base, J lost 2 bases, and 8 bases stayed unmatched. Germline loops: CDR1 KGHSH, CDR2 LQKENI. The CDR3 loop is CASSPQGRDEAYEQYF. CDR3 DNA sequence: TGTGCCAGCTCACCACAAGGGAGGGACGAGGCCTACGAGCAGTACTTC.